Listed here are 26 T cell receptor beta chains from one sample, sequenced in a study of cytomegalovirus exposure and HLA in healthy donors. 13 Jbeta primers and 60 Vbeta primers were used for the PCR. TCRdb's table, derived via immunoSEQ multiplex PCR, lists solely in-frame clones and lacks some. The profile shows roughly 170,000 clones, around 80% of them singletons. Sequenced material: PBMCs. The origin of the receptors is a girl aged 2-10 years in good health and CMV-seropositive.

This clone has just a few counts. The V call is TRBV11-2, the J call TRBJ2-7; a possible D gene is TRBD1 (5 bases). Looked up from germline, CDR1 is SGHAT and CDR2 is FQNNGV. With 0 bases removed from V and 3 bases from J, the gap between germline ends came to 9 bases. The CDR3 contains 14 residues. In DNA form, the CDR3 reads TGTGCCAGCAGCTTAGAATACAGGCGCTACGAGCAGTACTTC. Its protein is CASSLEYRRYEQYF.

The chain recombines TRBV13 with TRBJ1-3, with 7 positions matching TRBD1. Looked up from germline, CDR1 is PRHDT and CDR2 is FYEKMQ (reference sequence). V dropped 5 bases and J dropped 5; count of bases not matched to a gene: 15. CDR3 length: 17 amino acids. The CDR3 sequence is CASSNLVADRERNTIYF. The CDR3 bases are TGTGCCAGCAGCAACCTAGTAGCCGACAGGGAGAGAAACACCATATATTTT.

The V gene is TRBV9, the J gene TRBJ2-2; D is possibly TRBD1 (5 bases). The germline CDR1 and CDR2 sequences are SGDLS and YYNGEE. V was clipped by 4 bases and J by 4 bases, with 17 bases between them. The CDR3 sequence is 16 residues long. The CDR3 nucleotides read TGTGCCAGCAGCCCCCCAGCCCAGGGCTTCACCGGGGAGCTGTTTTTT. It codes for CASSPPAQGFTGELFF. Based on the CDR3 plus reference TRBV9 and TRBJ2-2, the full variable domain is DSGVTQTPKHLITATGQRVTLRCSPRSGDLSVYWYQQSLDQGLQFLIQYYNGEERAKGNILERFSAQQFPDLHSELNLSSLELGDSALYFCASSPPAQGFTGELFFGEGSRLTVL.

This clone was counted between two and nine times. This chain connects TRBV4-2 to TRBJ1-1; no clear D gene. Between the trimmed V and J ends, which lost 0 bases and 7 bases, there was a span of 9 bases. The CDR3 runs to 13 residues. Germline CDR1 and CDR2: LGHNA and YNFKEQ. In nucleotides, the CDR3 is TGTGCCAGCAGCCAAGATAAAGCCGATGAAGCTTTCTTT. This codes for CASSQDKADEAFF.

V is TRBV5-4 and J is TRBJ2-7, with 7 bases lining up with TRBD2. The CDR3 spans 12 residues. V shed 4 bases and J 4 bases; nucleotides not matched to a gene: 2. Germline V gives CDR1 SGHNT, CDR2 YYREEE (reference sequence). For the CDR3, the DNA is TGTGCCAGCAGCCCCGGGGGGTACGAGCAGTACTTC. As protein: CASSPGGYEQYF.

The rearrangement joins TRBV21-1 to TRBJ2-1; TRBD2 reflects the table's D call only, with no check against the DNA. TRBV21-1 is deemed a pseudogene. The CDR3 is made up of 14 amino acids. As DNA, the CDR3 is TGTGCCAGCAGCAATCAAGGAGGGGACAATGAGCAGTTCTTC. Translation gives CASSNQGGDNEQFF.

The genes are TRBV6-5 and TRBJ2-1, with 10 bases identical to TRBD1. J was trimmed by 2 bases and V by 5 bases; bases with no gene match: 3. Germline-derived CDR1 and CDR2 are MNHEY and SVGAGI. This CDR3 comprises 15 residues. This CDR3 reads CASSPGTGAYNEQFF. The CDR3 coding sequence is TGTGCCAGCAGTCCCGGGACAGGGGCCTACAATGAGCAGTTCTTC.

V is TRBV14 and J is TRBJ1-6; TRBD1 might be the D (5 bases). Trimming stripped 0 bases from V and 13 bases from J, with 10 bases between. CDR3 length equals 13 residues. CDR1 is SGHDN, CDR2 FVKESK, per germline. The CDR3 reads CASSQDQGAPLHF. CDR3 sequence (DNA): TGTGCCAGCAGCCAAGATCAGGGCGCGCCCCTCCACTTT.

This chain joins TRBV18 and TRBJ2-1, with TRBD1 identical over 10 bases. The germline CDR1 and CDR2 sequences are KGHSH and LQKENI. The CDR3 has 15 amino acids. After removal of 5 bases from V and 7 bases from J, the junction contained 8 bases not matched to a gene. The CDR3 loop reads CASSRGQGTTNEQFF. CDR3 nucleotides: TGTGCCAGCTCAAGGGGACAGGGGACTACGAATGAGCAGTTCTTC.

This chain connects TRBV11-2 to TRBJ2-7, with D possibly matching TRBD2 (6 bases). This CDR3 is 14 amino acids long. Germline V gene sequence: CDR1 SGHAT, CDR2 FQNNGV. V was cut by 5 bases and J by 3 bases, with 14 bases left in between. In DNA form, the CDR3 reads TGTGCCAGCAGCCCACGGGGACTCCGCTACGAGCAGTACTTC. This sequence encodes CASSPRGLRYEQYF.

The chain couples TRBV19 to TRBJ1-1, with 9 positions matching TRBD1. The J segment lost 10 bases and the V segment lost 6 bases, leaving 12 bases of the junction unmatched. The length of the CDR3 is 14 residues. Germline CDR1 LNHDA, CDR2 SQIVND (reference sequence). This CDR3 reads CASRGTGLNSGAFF. The CDR3 DNA sequence: TGTGCCAGTAGGGGGACAGGGCTTAACTCGGGAGCTTTCTTT.

This chain's CDR3 is CAWSAHIGTAVFFTEAFF. The DNA of the CDR3 is TGTGCCTGGAGTGCACACATCGGGACAGCCGTCTTTTTCACTGAAGCTTTCTTT. J is TRBJ1-1 and V is TRBV30; 7 bases match TRBD1. The CDR3 extends over 18 amino acids. The V segment lost 1 base and the J segment 4 bases; nucleotides outside the gene matches: 18. Germline V gene sequence: CDR1 GTSNPN, CDR2 SVGIG (reference sequence).

The chain uses TRBV7-8 and TRBJ1-2; 9 nucleotides align to TRBD1. CDR1 and CDR2 from the germline V gene are SGHVS and FQNEAQ. The length of the CDR3 is 18 residues. The V and J ends lost 5 bases and 0 bases, in that order; junction bases with no gene match: 13. In DNA, the CDR3 is TGTGCCAGCAGCCCCCGGACCCGGGACAGGGACACTAACTATGGCTACACCTTC. Translating it yields CASSPRTRDRDTNYGYTF.

The chain couples TRBV15 to TRBJ2-7; D ambiguous. The CDR3 has 12 residues. The germline CDR1 and CDR2 sequences are LNHNV and YYDKDF (reference sequence). Trimming took off 6 bases at V and 0 bases at J, with 6 bases between the two ends. CDR3 DNA sequence: TGTGCCACCAGTACCGGCTCCTACGAGCAGTACTTC. Protein: CATSTGSYEQYF.

The chain carries TRBV5-4 and TRBJ2-7; D possibly corresponds to TRBD1 (5 bases). This CDR3 has 14 residues. Germline-derived CDR1 and CDR2 are SGHNT and YYREEE (reference sequence). Trimming cost V 2 bases and J 0 bases, with 9 bases left between them. The CDR3 DNA reads as TGTGCCAGCAGCTTCCAGGGAAGCTCCTACGAGCAGTACTTC. This codes for CASSFQGSSYEQYF.

The chain carries TRBV27 and TRBJ1-6, with no clear D. This CDR3 region has 15 residues. Germline V gives CDR1 MNHEY, CDR2 SMNVEV (reference sequence). V dropped 5 bases and J dropped 4 bases, with 12 bases sitting between them. DNA of the CDR3: TGTGCCAGCAGTCCAAACAGTGTTTATAATTCACCCCTCCACTTT. It codes for CASSPNSVYNSPLHF.

The chain couples TRBV6-1 to TRBJ1-2, with 8 bases lining up with TRBD1. Germline V gene sequence: CDR1 MNHNS, CDR2 SASEGT. The CDR3 contains 12 residues. Trimming cost V 6 bases and J 6 bases; bases outside gene matches: 3. The CDR3 coding sequence is TGTGCCAGCAGATCGACAGGGGATGGCTACACCTTC. This sequence encodes CASRSTGDGYTF.

The V call is TRBV10-1, the J call TRBJ2-1, with a tentative D call TRBD1 (5 bases). CDR3 length: 16 residues. Per germline, CDR1 WNHNN and CDR2 SYGVQD (reference sequence). Deletions cut 8 bases from V and 6 bases from J, with 23 bases between. The CDR3 here is CASPPSGHNPTNEQFF. The CDR3 region has the DNA TGCGCCAGCCCACCCTCAGGACACAACCCTACCAATGAGCAGTTCTTC.

The chain couples TRBV7-2 to TRBJ2-1; 8 bases are shared with TRBD2. This CDR3 has 15 amino acids. V lost 1 base and J lost 7; bases outside the gene matches: 6. CDR1 is SGHTA, CDR2 FQGNSA, per germline. In DNA form, the CDR3 reads TGTGCCAGCAGCTTAGGGAGCGGGAGAACGAATGAGCAGTTCTTC. Translated, it gives CASSLGSGRTNEQFF. Combining the CDR3 with reference TRBV7-2 and TRBJ2-1 gives the whole variable domain GAGVSQSPSNKVTEKGKDVELRCDPISGHTALYWYRQSLGQGLEFLIYFQGNSAPDKSGLPSDRFSAERTGGSVSTLTIQRTQQEDSAVYLCASSLGSGRTNEQFFGPGTRLTVL.

The gene calls are TRBV5-1 and TRBJ2-3, with 14 bases aligning to TRBD2. This CDR3 is built from 16 residues. Germline V gene lookup returns CDR1 SGHRS and CDR2 YFSETQ. The J segment lost 6 bases and the V segment lost 4 bases, leaving 7 bases of the junction unmatched. CDR3 sequence: CASSAGTSGRFDTQYF. For the CDR3, the DNA is TGCGCCAGCAGCGCCGGGACTAGCGGGAGATTTGATACGCAGTATTTT.

The J gene is TRBJ2-3, the V gene TRBV9; TRBD2 agrees at 8 bases. V shed 0 bases and J 0 bases; nucleotides not matched to a gene: 3. CDR3 size: 16 residues. CDR1 SGDLS and CDR2 YYNGEE come from the germline V gene. The CDR3 spells CASSVAAGVSTDTQYF. DNA of the CDR3: TGTGCCAGCAGCGTAGCAGCGGGGGTTAGCACAGATACGCAGTATTTT.

The CDR3 DNA is TGCGCCAGCAGCTTGGGTAGCGGGAGTGGGGCCTACGAGCAGTACTTC. Protein sequence: CASSLGSGSGAYEQYF. This chain links TRBV5-1 with TRBJ2-7, with 9 positions matching TRBD2. The CDR3 covers 16 residues. Per germline, CDR1 SGHRS and CDR2 YFSETQ. V trimming: 0 bases; J trimming: 2 bases; junction bases outside the gene matches: 6.

The V gene is TRBV2, the J gene TRBJ2-7, with 7 bases lining up with TRBD2. J lost 12 bases, V lost 3 bases, and 17 bases had no gene match. Germline V gene data show CDR1 as SNHLY and CDR2 as FYNNEI. The CDR3 has 15 residues. The CDR3 loop is CASSELSGARVSTYF. The CDR3 nucleotides are TGTGCCAGCAGTGAGTTAAGCGGGGCCCGCGTGAGTACGTACTTC.

This clone was seen a single time. This rearrangement joins TRBV7-8 to TRBJ2-5; TRBD2 is a possible D gene (6 bases). Matching the DNA end better, TRBJ2-7 makes the J call doubtful. CDR1 and CDR2 (germline): SGHVS, FQNEAQ. The CDR3 runs to 13 residues. The CDR3 region has the DNA TGTGCCAGCAGCTTTACTAGCCTGGGCGAGCAGTACTTC. Its translation is CASSFTSLGEQYF.

The V gene is TRBV28, the J gene TRBJ2-5; TRBD2 agrees at 8 bases. This CDR3 has 13 amino acids. Germline V gives CDR1 MDHEN, CDR2 SYDVKM. V lost 9 bases to trimming and J lost 5 bases; unmatched junction nucleotides: 8. CDR3 in DNA: TGTGCCAGTGCCCCGGGGGGGGTGGAGACCCAGTACTTC. Translated: CASAPGGVETQYF.

V gene TRBV9 combines with J gene TRBJ1-4, with D perhaps matching TRBD1 (5 bases). Trimming removed 3 bases from V and 7 bases from J, with 16 bases in between. The CDR3 sequence is 15 residues long. Germline CDR1 reads SGDLS; CDR2 reads YYNGEE. The CDR3 protein is CASSAGGTMGEKLFF. For the CDR3, the DNA is TGTGCCAGCAGCGCGGGAGGGACCATGGGTGAAAAACTGTTTTTT.